This T cell receptor beta chain was captured in a study of T cell responses to AZD1222 COVID-19 vaccine (dated by TCRdb to the early 2020s). Context from the whole study: AZD1222 recipients whose second dose came at about 4 weeks and those whose second dose came at about 12 weeks were combined into one group, since spike-specific TCR depth and breadth did not differ between the two schedules. TCR sequencing was performed for 230 to 250 trial participants, of whom about 200 were given two doses of AZD1222 and approximately 25 were given two doses of MenACWY control vaccine. Trial participants were enrolled into age subgroups of 18-55, 56-69 and 70-plus years, which contained about 150, 27 and 61 TCR-sequenced participants, respectively. The study at large found these results: After two AZD1222 doses, both the breadth and the depth of spike-specific TCRs were significantly higher than at day 0 and than in MenACWY recipients. Only six or seven AZD1222 recipients were SARS-CoV-2 seropositive at baseline, limiting conclusions about previously exposed vaccinees. Most participants were white British and females outnumbered males, and the authors suggested that clonal diversity may have been underestimated. In the small 56-69-year group, the increase in depth fell short of significance, most likely because of low power. Because no day 14 peak-response samples were available, the repertoires could be characterized only after the peak T cell response. Nearly half of unique spike-specific TCRs reportedly recognized epitopes outside regions mutated in the B.1.351 and B.1.1.7 variants. CD4 TCRs associated with the vaccine covered the entire spike protein, and the dominant responses were in regions 160-218 and 743-854.

As to this clone: The antigen it binds to is not known. Base quality data are lacking; no much larger clone is found one base away.

The CDR3 regions of human TCRbeta chains were analyzed by immunosequencing. For the original study's pipeline: TCRs in the repertoires were compared against a reference library of SARS-CoV-2-specific TCRs that had been generated with the MIRA antigen-specificity platform. Breadth was defined as the fraction of unique TCRs that were SARS-CoV-2-associated. Depth was defined as the fraction of total T cells that were SARS-CoV-2-associated. Using the MIRA data, every spike-specific TCR was mapped to the spike region that the TCR reacted to and assigned to either a CD4 or a CD8 class. Log10-transformed breadth and depth values were compared by one-way ANOVA with Sidak's multiple comparisons tests. Not all clones reach the TCRdb copy of this immuneACCESS table, which keeps in-frame sequences only. Checked studies attribute under half of the gap to unresolved V genes and leave the rest unexplained. The V and J calls and clone size are taken from that table; D and trimming were inferred from the DNA. The sample includes some 130,000 clones, with approximately 90% observed a single time. The ten largest clonotypes hold less than 9% of the sample.

CDR1 and CDR2 (SEHNR, FQNEAQ) derive from the germline V gene (reference sequence). The CDR3 sequence holds 13 residues, the cysteine and phenylalanine included. The retained sequence is limited to the CDR3, 39 bases, with the frame set at the first base. Between the V and J ends, shortened by 5 bases and 4 bases respectively, the junction contains 11 bases. The time point tag for this specimen amounts to: baseline before first vaccination. Vaccinee samples came from UK trials COV001 and COV002, including a single-blind randomized controlled phase 2/3 trial of AZD1222 (ChAdOx1 nCoV-19) in healthy adults. For TCRbeta chain sequencing, PBMC samples from trial participants were taken at day 0 and at day 28 after the second dose.

The source was peripheral blood, collected on day 0 of AZD1222 vaccination. This TCR came from an adult in good health. The chain uses TRBV7-9 and TRBJ1-1; confidence is insufficient to name the D gene. At the DNA level, the sequence is TGTGCCAGCAGCGCTTCTAGTGCCACTGAAGCTTTCTTT. Its translation is CASSASSATEAFF.